A single sample is the source of the 29 T cell receptor beta chains below, sequenced in a study of identical twins. Via MiXCR, TCRdb re-called the 5' RACE reads, giving one row per CDR3 protein. The profile covers about 570,000 distinct CDR3 sequences, with approximately 9.6% appearing a single time and under 3% taken by the ten largest. The same specimen was also included in a second study, on yellow fever vaccine responses in identical twins.

The sample taken for sequencing was PBMCs. Receptors originate from a woman between 18 and 29 years old in good health.

This clonotype was counted ten times or more. The J gene is TRBJ2-1, the V gene TRBV7-9; 11 nucleotides match TRBD2. The J segment lost 8 bases and the V segment lost 5 bases, leaving 11 bases of the junction unmatched. Germline V gene sequence: CDR1 SEHNR, CDR2 FQNEAQ (reference sequence). This CDR3 region has 16 residues. In nucleotides, the CDR3 is TGTGCCAGCAGCCTCGCTAGCGGGAGGCCGGTTGATGAGCAGTTCTTC. The encoded protein is CASSLASGRPVDEQFF.

This clonotype was seen many times. This chain joins TRBV5-1 and TRBJ2-1; TRBD1 agrees at 7 bases. The V gene end was trimmed by 6 bases and the J gene end by 7 bases; junction bases not matched to a gene: 4. The CDR3 has 12 amino acids. Per the germline V gene, CDR1 is SGHRS and CDR2 is YFSETQ. Written as DNA, the CDR3 is TGCGCCAGCATCTCACAGGGGAATGAGCAGTTCTTC. Protein: CASISQGNEQFF.

This chain connects TRBV20-1 to TRBJ2-5; no firm D call. Germline V lookup: CDR1 DFQATT, CDR2 SNEGSKA (reference sequence). This CDR3 region has 12 residues. V was shortened by 1 base and J by 5 bases, with 8 bases between the two germline ends. CDR3 amino acids: CSARASGETQYF. CDR3 nucleotide sequence: TGCAGTGCTAGAGCTTCTGGGGAGACCCAGTACTTC.

The chain couples TRBV27 to TRBJ2-7; D perhaps matches TRBD2 (6 bases). CDR3 size: 15 residues. V gave up 2 bases and J gave up 6 bases, with 17 bases separating them. Germline V gene sequence: CDR1 MNHEY, CDR2 SMNVEV (reference sequence). The CDR3 here is CASSLAKGTLGEQYF. Written as DNA, the CDR3 is TGTGCCAGCAGTTTAGCCAAAGGGACTCTGGGCGAGCAGTACTTC.

This clonotype has ten or more counts. The chain carries TRBV4-1 and TRBJ2-3; 10 nucleotides align to TRBD2. Germline V lookup: CDR1 MGHRA, CDR2 YSYEKL. The CDR3 is 19 amino acids. The V and J ends lost 0 bases and 3 bases, in that order; junction bases with no gene match: 12. Written as DNA, the CDR3 is TGCGCCAGCAGCCAAGATATAAGCGGGGGGGCCGGCGTTACAGATACGCAGTATTTT. It codes for CASSQDISGGAGVTDTQYF.

The V gene is TRBV4-1, the J gene TRBJ2-7, with 8 positions matching TRBD1. There are 15 residues in the CDR3. V lost 3 bases, J lost 1 base, and 5 bases stayed unmatched. Germline-derived CDR1 and CDR2 are MGHRA and YSYEKL. The CDR3 DNA is TGCGCCAGCAGCCAGCGGGACAGGAGATCCTACGAGCAGTACTTC. This translates into CASSQRDRRSYEQYF.

This clonotype appeared a few times. V gene TRBV3-1 combines with J gene TRBJ2-1, with D uncertain. Germline lookup yields CDR1 LGHDT and CDR2 YNNKEL (reference sequence). V was clipped by 1 base and J by 4 bases, with 14 bases between them. The CDR3 loop spans 16 amino acids. The CDR3 loop reads CASSQGTSARYNEQFF. Written as DNA, the CDR3 is TGTGCCAGCAGCCAAGGGACCTCAGCCCGTTACAATGAGCAGTTCTTC.

A word on this clonotype: At one of its ends the junction is not consistent with the germline gene, which may arise from a read error. This chain links TRBV7-7 with TRBJ2-2; possibly TRBD2 for D (6 bases). From germline, CDR1 is SSHAT and CDR2 FNYEAQ (reference sequence). This CDR3 is built from 14 residues. The CDR3 region is CASSFLEGTGELFF. The CDR3 nucleotides read TGTGCTAGCAGCTTTTTGGAGGGAACCGGGGAGCTGTTTTTT.

This clonotype has only a few counts. The chain is built from TRBV28 and TRBJ2-5; possibly TRBD2 for D (6 bases). Germline CDR1 is MDHEN and CDR2 is SYDVKM. This CDR3 has 15 amino acids. Deletions cut 5 bases from V and 0 bases from J, with 13 bases between. The CDR3 here is CASSGTLQYQETQYF. CDR3 DNA: TGTGCCAGCAGTGGGACTCTCCAGTACCAAGAGACCCAGTACTTC.

The chain links TRBV7-2 to TRBJ2-2; D gene unclear. The germline gives CDR1 SGHTA, CDR2 FQGNSA. Trimming cost V 6 bases and J 1 base, with 18 bases left between them. This CDR3 region has 17 residues. The CDR3 region has the DNA TGTGCCAGCAGTCCCGGCCGATCTCTATTGAACACCGGGGAGCTGTTTTTT. Protein: CASSPGRSLLNTGELFF. Drawing the rest from reference TRBV7-2 and TRBJ2-2, the complete variable domain is GAGVSQSPSNKVTEKGKDVELRCDPISGHTALYWYRQSLGQGLEFLIYFQGNSAPDKSGLPSDRFSAERTGGSVSTLTIQRTQQEDSAVYLCASSPGRSLLNTGELFFGEGSRLTVL.

This clonotype was seen a few times. This chain links TRBV15 with TRBJ2-3, with D possibly matching TRBD1 (5 bases). The CDR3 runs 14 residues. Per germline, CDR1 LNHNV and CDR2 YYDKDF (reference sequence). V was trimmed by 0 bases and J by 6 bases, leaving 10 bases between them. The CDR3 loop reads CATSRDGGADTQYF. The CDR3 DNA follows: TGTGCCACCAGCAGAGATGGTGGGGCGGATACGCAGTATTTT.

This clonotype appeared a few times. This rearrangement joins TRBV3-1 to TRBJ2-7; D is possibly TRBD2 (7 bases). V lost 5 bases to trimming and J lost 6 bases, with 14 bases between them. Germline V gene data show CDR1 as LGHDT and CDR2 as YNNKEL (reference sequence). The CDR3 is 13 amino acids. The CDR3 spells CASSRAGEGEQYF. The CDR3 DNA sequence: TGTGCCAGCAGCAGGGCAGGGGAGGGCGAGCAGTACTTC.

This clonotype was recorded a few times. The J gene is TRBJ2-7, the V gene TRBV20-1; 7 positions agree with TRBD2. The CDR3 is made up of 13 amino acids. V lost 3 bases to trimming and J lost 6 bases; unmatched junction nucleotides: 8. Germline CDR1 reads DFQATT; CDR2 reads SNEGSKA (reference sequence). The chain's CDR3 is CSASLRGDSEQYF. The DNA of the CDR3 is TGCAGTGCTAGTCTCCGGGGGGACTCCGAGCAGTACTTC.

CDR3 in DNA: TGTGCCAGCAGGCACAGGTTCCAAGAGACCCAGTACTTC. Amino acid sequence: CASRHRFQETQYF. The rearrangement links TRBV7-9 to TRBJ2-5, with D maybe TRBD1 (5 bases). CDR3 size: 13 residues. CDR1 and CDR2 (germline): SEHNR, FQNEAQ (reference sequence). Trimming took 6 bases from V and 1 from J, leaving 9 bases between them.

The chain recombines TRBV2 with TRBJ2-5; perhaps TRBD2 as D (6 bases). This CDR3 comprises 14 residues. Germline V lookup: CDR1 SNHLY, CDR2 FYNNEI. Trimming took 3 bases from V and 2 from J, leaving 10 bases between them. This CDR3 is CASSDAGIQETQYF. CDR3 nucleotide sequence: TGTGCCAGCAGTGATGCGGGAATACAAGAGACCCAGTACTTC.

V gene TRBV5-1 combines with J gene TRBJ2-5, with a weak D call TRBD2 (5 bases). With 0 bases removed from V and 7 bases from J, the gap between germline ends came to 16 bases. This CDR3 region has 15 residues. Germline CDR1 reads SGHRS; CDR2 reads YFSETQ. The CDR3 loop reads CASSLAPGLSGTQYF. The CDR3 nucleotides are TGCGCCAGCAGCTTGGCGCCGGGGTTGAGTGGGACCCAGTACTTC.

The chain recombines TRBV7-2 with TRBJ2-1; either TRBD1 or TRBD2 may fit D (6 bases each). The length of the CDR3 is 16 residues. Trimming left V 3 bases short and J 3 bases short, with 15 bases between. Germline V gene data show CDR1 as SGHTA and CDR2 as FQGNSA. The CDR3 DNA is TGTGCCAGCAGCTTTGGAGGGGGATTAAGCTACAATGAGCAGTTCTTC. Its protein is CASSFGGGLSYNEQFF.

V usage is TRBV3-1 and J usage is TRBJ2-6, with 12 nucleotides matching TRBD2. V trimming: 4 bases; J trimming: 0 bases; junction bases outside the gene matches: 4. The CDR3 has 18 residues. Per germline, CDR1 LGHDT and CDR2 YNNKEL (reference sequence). CDR3 nucleotide sequence: TGTGCCAGCAGCCTTGGACTAGCGGGGCTCTCTGGGGCCAACGTCCTGACTTTC. Amino acid sequence: CASSLGLAGLSGANVLTF.

The table lists this clonotype with a few counts. V and J are TRBV6-5 and TRBJ2-2, with D possibly being TRBD1 (6 bases). Germline CDR1 is MNHEY and CDR2 is SVGAGI. The CDR3 runs to 17 residues. V lost 6 bases to trimming and J lost 1 base, with 18 bases between them. The CDR3 reads CASSDTDRLRNTGELFF. CDR3 bases: TGTGCCAGCAGCGATACGGACAGACTAAGGAACACCGGGGAGCTGTTTTTT.

The table lists this clonotype with a few counts. The chain carries TRBV3-1 and TRBJ2-5; no clear D gene. The germline gives CDR1 LGHDT, CDR2 YNNKEL (reference sequence). The CDR3 has 12 amino acids. V was shortened by 1 base and J by 5 bases, with 5 bases between the two germline ends. CDR3 DNA sequence: TGTGCCAGCAGCCAAGCCCGGGAGACCCAGTACTTC. Translated, it gives CASSQARETQYF.

The rearrangement joins TRBV18 to TRBJ2-1; 11 bases map to TRBD1. Germline V gene lookup returns CDR1 KGHSH and CDR2 LQKENI. With 3 bases clipped from V and 6 bases from J, the junction kept 19 bases outside the gene matches. This CDR3 is 20 amino acids long. CDR3 protein: CASSPLRTGGSDSGSNEQFF. The CDR3 coding sequence is TGTGCCAGCTCACCCCTCCGGACAGGGGGCAGTGATAGCGGGAGCAATGAGCAGTTCTTC.

This clonotype was counted at least ten times. CDR3: CASSQRSTDTQYF. The CDR3 DNA follows: TGTGCCAGCAGTCAAAGATCCACAGATACGCAGTATTTT. The chain employs TRBV27 and TRBJ2-3, with D uncertain. The V end lost 5 bases, the J end lost 2 bases, and 8 bases lay between the germline ends. Germline V gives CDR1 MNHEY, CDR2 SMNVEV (reference sequence). The CDR3 has 13 amino acids.

This clonotype was found a few times. The genes are TRBV25-1 and TRBJ1-2; 7 bases map to TRBD1. The CDR3 contains 15 residues. V was clipped by 2 bases and J by 2 bases; unmatched bases: 5. CDR1 and CDR2 (germline): MGHDK, SYGVNS. The CDR3 loop reads CASSERDSRNYGYTF. The CDR3 nucleotides read TGTGCCAGCAGTGAAAGGGACAGTAGGAACTATGGCTACACCTTC.

The chain uses TRBV5-1 and TRBJ2-5, with 15 nucleotides matching TRBD2. Germline-derived CDR1 and CDR2 are SGHRS and YFSETQ. CDR3 length: 18 amino acids. Unmatched junction bases numbered 7, after V lost 3 bases and J lost 1 base. The CDR3 DNA reads as TGCGCCAGCAGCTCGGGACTAGCGGGAGGCCCCGTCCAAGAGACCCAGTACTTC. Its translation: CASSSGLAGGPVQETQYF.

V and J are TRBV19 and TRBJ1-1; D might be TRBD1 (6 bases). Germline-derived CDR1 and CDR2 are LNHDA and SQIVND (reference sequence). V was trimmed by 4 bases and J by 1 base, leaving 16 bases between them. This CDR3 region has 16 residues. The DNA for the CDR3 is TGTGCCAGTAGTAGCCGGGACATCACAAGGAACACTGAAGCTTTCTTT. The encoded protein is CASSSRDITRNTEAFF.

This clonotype was counted a few times. The V gene is TRBV29-1, the J gene TRBJ2-3; either TRBD1 or TRBD2 may fit D (6 bases each). With 0 bases removed from V and 0 bases from J, the gap between germline ends came to 22 bases. CDR1 is SQVTM, CDR2 ANQGSEA, per germline. The CDR3 is 19 residues long. The DNA for the CDR3 is TGCAGCGTTGAAGATCTGGGTTACGGAGGGGGAACTAGCACAGATACGCAGTATTTT. The encoded protein is CSVEDLGYGGGTSTDTQYF.

This clonotype was seen at least ten times. The chain employs TRBV6-6 and TRBJ1-1; no definite D call. Germline CDR1 reads MNHNY; CDR2 reads SVGAGI (reference sequence). There are 13 residues in the CDR3. Trimming shortened V by 0 bases and J by 0 bases, and 2 bases separated the two germline ends. DNA for the CDR3: TGTGCCAGCAGTTACTCGATGAACACTGAAGCTTTCTTT. Protein: CASSYSMNTEAFF.

This clonotype has ten or more counts. This chain uses TRBV27 with TRBJ2-7; 10 nucleotides align to TRBD1. The CDR3 length is 13 residues. The trim removed 11 bases at V and 4 bases at J, leaving 8 bases unmatched. Germline CDR1 is MNHEY and CDR2 is SMNVEV (reference sequence). CDR3 region: CASGTGVFYEQYF. The CDR3 region has the DNA TGTGCCTCCGGGACAGGGGTCTTTTACGAGCAGTACTTC.

The chain carries TRBV7-9 and TRBJ2-7, with D possibly TRBD1 on 6 matching bases. This CDR3 is built from 14 residues. CDR1 and CDR2 (germline): SEHNR, FQNEAQ (reference sequence). V lost 4 bases and J 4 bases, leaving 14 bases between the germline ends. CDR3 nucleotides: TGTGCCAGCAGCTCGGACGGGACACCTTACGAGCAGTACTTC. The encoded protein is CASSSDGTPYEQYF.